Following are 30 T cell receptor beta chains from one sample sequenced in a study of T cell repertoires in ileal Crohn's disease. The assay was immunoSEQ multiplex PCR, and TCRdb's table has in-frame clones only and misses some. The sample includes some 13,000 clones, about 78% of them seen just once. The source material was ileal tissue. The receptors derive from an adult with Crohn's disease.

Here the CDR3 reads CASSPWTSGNIQYF. The CDR3 DNA sequence: TGTGCCAGCAGCCCCTGGACTAGCGGAAACATTCAGTACTTC. The chain has TRBV9 and TRBJ2-4, with 10 nucleotides matching TRBD2. The CDR3 loop spans 14 amino acids. Germline V lookup: CDR1 SGDLS, CDR2 YYNGEE. Losses at the gene ends were 4 bases for V and 6 bases for J; bases not matched to a gene: 4.

The V call is TRBV6-1, the J call TRBJ1-2; D is undetermined. Per the germline V gene, CDR1 is MNHNS and CDR2 is SASEGT. CDR3 length: 12 residues. With 2 bases removed from V and 6 bases from J, the gap between germline ends came to 7 bases. In nucleotides, the CDR3 is TGTGCCAGCAGTGAACCCCTTCATGGCTACACCTTC. Translated, it gives CASSEPLHGYTF.

The chain couples TRBV18 to TRBJ2-4; perhaps TRBD2 as D (6 bases). Germline V lookup: CDR1 KGHSH, CDR2 LQKENI. The V and J ends lost 2 bases and 1 base respectively, with 15 bases between them. There are 17 residues in the CDR3. The CDR3 reads CASSPTGPGTAKNIQYF. The CDR3 DNA sequence: TGTGCCAGCTCACCAACAGGTCCGGGGACTGCCAAAAACATTCAGTACTTC.

The V gene is TRBV7-3, the J gene TRBJ2-7, with 12 bases fitting TRBD1. V lost 5 bases and J lost 6; bases outside the gene matches: 5. CDR3 length: 14 amino acids. The germline V gene has CDR1 SGHTA and CDR2 FQGTGA. DNA of the CDR3: TGTGCCAGCAGCCCGGGACAGGGGGCCCTCGAGCAGTACTTC. Residues: CASSPGQGALEQYF. Variable domain in full (rest from reference TRBV7-3 and TRBJ2-7): GAGVSQTPSNKVTEKGKYVELRCDPISGHTALYWYRQSLGQGPEFLIYFQGTGAADDSGLPNDRFFAVRPEGSVSTLKIQRTERGDSAVYLCASSPGQGALEQYFGPGTRLTVT.

The chain links TRBV7-6 to TRBJ2-2; D is perhaps TRBD1 (5 bases). In germline, CDR1 is SGHVS, CDR2 FNYEAQ. The CDR3 runs to 16 residues. The V gene lost 2 bases and the J gene lost 0 bases, with 10 bases spanning the gap. In nucleotides, the CDR3 is TGTGCCAGCAGCTTAAGAATGGGGCCGAACACCGGGGAGCTGTTTTTT. It encodes CASSLRMGPNTGELFF.

There are a few counts of this clone. The chain carries TRBV6-6 and TRBJ1-2; maybe TRBD1 (5 bases). Germline assignment: CDR1 MNHNY and CDR2 SVGAGI (reference sequence). There are 15 residues in the CDR3. Trimming cost V 5 bases and J 4 bases, with 17 bases left between them. CDR3 DNA: TGTGCCAGCAGTCTCGACTCCGTGGGGGGCTATGGCTACACCTTC. It specifies CASSLDSVGGYGYTF.

The chain links TRBV6-5 to TRBJ2-3; TRBD2 might be the D (5 bases). There are 16 residues in the CDR3. V dropped 4 bases and J dropped 4 bases, with 18 bases sitting between them. Germline CDR1 and CDR2: MNHEY and SVGAGI. The CDR3 loop reads CASSSGTGFGSDTQYF. For the CDR3, the DNA is TGTGCCAGCAGTTCTGGTACGGGGTTTGGATCAGATACGCAGTATTTT.

This chain joins TRBV7-2 and TRBJ1-1, with a possible D match to TRBD1 (6 bases). Deletions cut 6 bases from V and 2 bases from J, with 13 bases between. The CDR3 extends over 14 amino acids. Germline V gene sequence: CDR1 SGHTA, CDR2 FQGNSA. As DNA, the CDR3 is TGTGCCAGCAGTCGTAGACAGGTCAACACTGAAGCTTTCTTT. This gives the protein CASSRRQVNTEAFF. Full variable domain (outside the CDR3, taken from reference TRBV7-2 and TRBJ1-1): GAGVSQSPSNKVTEKGKDVELRCDPISGHTALYWYRQSLGQGLEFLIYFQGNSAPDKSGLPSDRFSAERTGGSVSTLTIQRTQQEDSAVYLCASSRRQVNTEAFFGQGTRLTVV.

This clone turned up a few times. The V call is TRBV5-1, the J call TRBJ1-1; D is uncertain. Trimming took 0 bases from V and 1 from J, leaving 10 bases between them. Germline assignment: CDR1 SGHRS and CDR2 YFSETQ. The CDR3 extends over 15 amino acids. DNA of the CDR3: TGCGCCAGCAGCTTGGGGACTTTACGGAACACTGAAGCTTTCTTT. This encodes CASSLGTLRNTEAFF.

The CDR3 DNA is TGTGCCAGCAGCTTAAATAGCGACGGCGGCTACGAGCAGTACTTC. Residues: CASSLNSDGGYEQYF. V is TRBV11-2 and J is TRBJ2-7, with D perhaps matching TRBD2 (5 bases). In germline, CDR1 is SGHAT, CDR2 FQNNGV. This CDR3 contains 15 residues. V was shortened by 2 bases and J by 3 bases, with 14 bases between the two germline ends. The full variable domain, rest sourced from reference TRBV11-2 and TRBJ2-7, is EAGVAQSPRYKIIEKRQSVAFWCNPISGHATLYWYQQILGQGPKLLIQFQNNGVVDDSQLPKDRFSAERLKGVDSTLKIQPAKLEDSAVYLCASSLNSDGGYEQYFGPGTRLTVT.

The chain links TRBV7-3 to TRBJ1-6; D call uncertain. Per germline, CDR1 SGHTA and CDR2 FQGTGA. The germline V and J ends were trimmed by 5 bases and 14 bases, with 22 bases remaining between them. This CDR3 has 15 residues. CDR3 amino acids: CASSDTAGGVGTLHF. CDR3 nucleotides: TGTGCCAGCAGCGACACGGCTGGAGGTGTGGGAACCCTCCACTTT.

This chain connects TRBV29-1 to TRBJ1-1; a weak D match, TRBD1 (6 bases). Trimming cost V 4 bases and J 7 bases, with 13 bases left between them. Germline loops: CDR1 SQVTM, CDR2 ANQGSEA. This CDR3 is built from 12 residues. As DNA, the CDR3 is TGCAGCGTTGGCTGGGACAAACTTGAAGCTTTCTTT. This translates into CSVGWDKLEAFF.

The chain has TRBV6-1 and TRBJ2-1; weak D call: TRBD1 (5 bases). This CDR3 is 15 amino acids long. Germline V gives CDR1 MNHNS, CDR2 SASEGT. V dropped 1 base and J dropped 1 base, with 8 bases sitting between them. The CDR3 DNA reads as TGTGCCAGCAGTGAAGGGACAATATCCTACAATGAGCAGTTCTTC. It is translated as CASSEGTISYNEQFF.

The rearrangement uses TRBV29-1 and TRBJ2-5; D remains ambiguous. Trimming removed 4 bases at V and 3 bases at J, with 6 bases between. The germline V gene has CDR1 SQVTM and CDR2 ANQGSEA. The CDR3 has 11 residues. CDR3 bases: TGCAGCGTTGCCCCAAAAGAGACCCAGTACTTC. Amino acids: CSVAPKETQYF.

This chain joins TRBV15 and TRBJ2-1; 8 bases align to TRBD2. Germline trimming cut 0 bases from V and 7 bases from J; bases unmatched to any gene: 5. The CDR3 runs to 15 residues. In germline, CDR1 is LNHNV, CDR2 YYDKDF (reference sequence). CDR3: CATSRETSGGNEQFF. CDR3 coding DNA: TGTGCCACCAGCAGAGAAACTAGCGGTGGAAATGAGCAGTTCTTC.

The chain has TRBV5-4 and TRBJ1-1; D gene unclear. The CDR3 has 17 amino acids. Germline lookup yields CDR1 SGHNT and CDR2 YYREEE (reference sequence). Trimming left V 4 bases short and J 5 bases short, with 24 bases between. DNA for the CDR3: TGTGCCAGCAGCCCGGCTGGCGGGGTCTCAGCCACTACTGAAGCTTTCTTT. Encoded protein: CASSPAGGVSATTEAFF.

The chain employs TRBV19 and TRBJ2-1, with a tentative D call TRBD2 (5 bases). V was cut by 5 bases and J by 1 base, with 9 bases left in between. The CDR3 is 14 amino acids. CDR1 and CDR2 (germline): LNHDA, SQIVND (reference sequence). CDR3 sequence reads: CASSPGWSYNEQFF. CDR3 DNA sequence: TGTGCCAGTAGTCCGGGATGGTCCTACAATGAGCAGTTCTTC.

This clone showed up just a few times. The chain combines TRBV5-1 with TRBJ1-3; possible D gene TRBD1, 5 bases. The CDR3 is 16 residues long. The V end lost 4 bases, the J end lost 0 bases, and 14 bases lay between the germline ends. The germline V gene has CDR1 SGHRS and CDR2 YFSETQ. The DNA of the CDR3 is TGCGCCAGCAGCCCGACCCCGGGGGGCTCTGGAAACACCATATATTTT. It codes for CASSPTPGGSGNTIYF.

The chain carries TRBV19 and TRBJ2-3; TRBD2 might be the D (6 bases). Germline CDR1 LNHDA, CDR2 SQIVND (reference sequence). The length of the CDR3 is 12 residues. The V end lost 4 bases, the J end lost 5 bases, and 7 bases lay between the germline ends. CDR3 DNA: TGTGCCAGTAGTAGTAGCGGAGATACGCAGTATTTT. Protein sequence: CASSSSGDTQYF. The entire variable domain, with the rest obtained from reference TRBV19 and TRBJ2-3, is as follows: DGGITQSPKYLFRKEGQNVTLSCEQNLNHDAMYWYRQDPGQGLRLIYYSQIVNDFQKGDIAEGYSVSREKKESFPLTVTSAQKNPTAFYLCASSSSGDTQYFGPGTRLTVL.

V gene TRBV5-6 combines with J gene TRBJ2-5, with 9 positions matching TRBD1. This CDR3 is built from 15 residues. The ends lost 5 bases at V and 1 base at J; junction bases unmatched: 6. Germline V CDR1 and CDR2: SGHDT, YYEEEE. DNA for the CDR3: TGTGCCAGCAGTTTAGGACAGGGGCCCCAAGAGACCCAGTACTTC. This gives the protein CASSLGQGPQETQYF.

V is TRBV7-3 and J is TRBJ1-5, with 9 bases matching TRBD1. This CDR3 has 16 amino acids. The V gene end was trimmed by 2 bases and the J gene end by 4 bases; junction bases not matched to a gene: 6. Germline V lookup: CDR1 SGHTA, CDR2 FQGTGA. This CDR3 reads CASSLWDREENQPQHF. The CDR3, as DNA: TGTGCCAGCAGCTTATGGGACAGGGAAGAGAATCAGCCCCAGCATTTT.

This clone was counted between two and nine times. The V call is TRBV19, the J call TRBJ2-4; D not resolved. CDR3 length: 17 amino acids. Per the germline V gene, CDR1 is LNHDA and CDR2 is SQIVND (reference sequence). V lost 3 bases to trimming and J lost 0 bases, with 15 bases between them. The CDR3 spells CASSIPLVQEAKNIQYF. The CDR3 bases are TGTGCCAGTAGTATCCCCTTGGTGCAGGAAGCCAAAAACATTCAGTACTTC.

The chain has TRBV30 and TRBJ1-3; 8 bases match TRBD1. The V segment lost 2 bases and the J segment 2 bases; nucleotides outside the gene matches: 5. Germline V lookup: CDR1 GTSNPN, CDR2 SVGIG (reference sequence). This CDR3 has 15 residues. The CDR3 loop reads CAWSSQGVPGNTIYF. In DNA form, the CDR3 reads TGTGCCTGGAGTTCACAGGGGGTCCCTGGAAACACCATATATTTT.

CDR3 sequence: CASSLGQGVEEETQYF. The CDR3 DNA sequence: TGCGCCAGCAGCTTGGGACAGGGGGTTGAAGAAGAGACCCAGTACTTC. The chain joins TRBV5-1 to TRBJ2-5; 9 bases are a match to TRBD1. Germline-derived CDR1 and CDR2 are SGHRS and YFSETQ. This CDR3 is 16 amino acids long. J lost 3 bases, V lost 0 bases, and 6 bases had no gene match.

The chain has TRBV6-1 and TRBJ1-2; TRBD1 matches at 7 bases. This CDR3 has 12 residues. The ends lost 8 bases at V and 0 bases at J; junction bases unmatched: 0. Looked up from germline, CDR1 is MNHNS and CDR2 is SASEGT. In nucleotides, the CDR3 is TGTGCCAGCGGGACAGCTAACTATGGCTACACCTTC. Amino acids: CASGTANYGYTF.

The chain employs TRBV7-2 and TRBJ1-5; D remains unclear. The CDR3 length is 15 residues. Germline V lookup: CDR1 SGHTA, CDR2 FQGNSA. V was shortened by 2 bases and J by 4 bases, with 12 bases between the two germline ends. The CDR3 coding sequence is TGTGCCAGCAGCTTATTCAGAACCTCAAATCAGCCCCAGCATTTT. This gives the protein CASSLFRTSNQPQHF.

This clone was picked up one time. This chain uses TRBV7-2 with TRBJ2-3, with D hard to call. Trimming shortened V by 5 bases and J by 2 bases, and 5 bases separated the two germline ends. Per germline, CDR1 SGHTA and CDR2 FQGNSA. CDR3 size: 12 residues. In DNA, the CDR3 is TGTGCCAGCAGCCCCGTCACAGATACGCAGTATTTT. Translation gives CASSPVTDTQYF.

A note on this clone: The same CDR3 arises from other DNA sequences in this sample as well. The rearrangement joins TRBV2 to TRBJ1-2; D is undetermined. The CDR3 runs to 14 residues. Germline V gives CDR1 SNHLY, CDR2 FYNNEI. The germline V and J ends were trimmed by 2 bases and 7 bases, with 14 bases remaining between them. The CDR3 bases are TGTGCCAGCAGTGAAAAAAAATCAGGTGCTGGCTACACCTTC. It specifies CASSEKKSGAGYTF.

V and J are TRBV4-1 and TRBJ2-2; no definite D call. Germline values: CDR1 MGHRA, CDR2 YSYEKL. CDR3 size: 14 residues. Trimming stripped 4 bases from V and 3 bases from J, with 9 bases between. The CDR3 loop is CASSPPRYTGELFF. The CDR3 DNA follows: TGCGCCAGCAGCCCTCCCCGGTACACCGGGGAGCTGTTTTTT.

The J gene is TRBJ2-2, the V gene TRBV4-2, with TRBD2 matching 12 bases. V lost 1 base, J lost 8 bases, and 5 bases stayed unmatched. Per germline, CDR1 LGHNA and CDR2 YNFKEQ. The CDR3 is 16 amino acids. CDR3 loop: CASSQGRTSGKGELFF. In nucleotides, the CDR3 is TGTGCCAGCAGCCAAGGGAGGACTAGCGGGAAGGGGGAGCTGTTTTTT.